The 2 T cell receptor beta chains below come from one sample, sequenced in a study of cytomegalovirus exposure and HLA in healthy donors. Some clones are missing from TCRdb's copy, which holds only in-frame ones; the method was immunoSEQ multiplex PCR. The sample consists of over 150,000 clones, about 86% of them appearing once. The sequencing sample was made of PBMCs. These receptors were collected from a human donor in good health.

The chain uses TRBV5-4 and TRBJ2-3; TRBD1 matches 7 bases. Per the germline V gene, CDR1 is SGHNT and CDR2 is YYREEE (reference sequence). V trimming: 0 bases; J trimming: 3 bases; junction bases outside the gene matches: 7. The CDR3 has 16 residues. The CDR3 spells CASSLGTGGITDTQYF. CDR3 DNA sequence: TGTGCCAGCAGCTTGGGGACAGGAGGCATTACAGATACGCAGTATTTT.

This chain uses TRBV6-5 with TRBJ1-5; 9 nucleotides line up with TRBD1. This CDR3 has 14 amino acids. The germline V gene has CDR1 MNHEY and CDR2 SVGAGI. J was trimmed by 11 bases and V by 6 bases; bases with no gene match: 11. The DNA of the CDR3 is TGTGCCAGCAGCCAGGACAGGGGCCAGGAGACCCAGCATTTT. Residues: CASSQDRGQETQHF.